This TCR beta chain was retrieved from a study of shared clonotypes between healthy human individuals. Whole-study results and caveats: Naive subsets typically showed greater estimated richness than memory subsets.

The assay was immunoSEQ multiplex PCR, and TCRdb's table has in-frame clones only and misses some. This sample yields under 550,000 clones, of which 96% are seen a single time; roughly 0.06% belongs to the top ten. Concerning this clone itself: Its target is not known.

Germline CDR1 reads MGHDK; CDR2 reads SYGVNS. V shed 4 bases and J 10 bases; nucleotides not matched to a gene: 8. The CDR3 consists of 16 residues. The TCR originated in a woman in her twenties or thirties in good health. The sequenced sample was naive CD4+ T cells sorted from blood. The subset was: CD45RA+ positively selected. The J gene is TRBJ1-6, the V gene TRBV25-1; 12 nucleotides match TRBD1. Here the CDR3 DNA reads TGTGCCAGCAGTGGCGGGACAGGGGGCGCAGGCTCACCCCTCCACTTT. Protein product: CASSGGTGGAGSPLHF.